This TCR beta chain was observed in a study of tumor-infiltrating lymphocytes in primary liver carcinoma. Findings and caveats of the study: Blood trailed tumors significantly in top-250-clone fraction (p = 0.039). Tumor region pairs overlapped more than did tumor-adjacent and tumor-blood pairs.

Priming with a constant-region primer yielded TCR beta cDNA from 400 to 550 ng total RNA. Slightly modified ARM-PCR, run as three nested multiplex PCR rounds, produced the TCR beta libraries. TCRdb passed the multiplex PCR reads through MiXCR, listing each CDR3 protein once. The sample holds tens of thousands of distinct CDR3 sequences, more than 70% seen once. Concerning this clonotype: Its cognate antigen is unknown. One end of the junction fails to match germline, which may point to a read error.

From roughly 20-30 mg of unsorted bulk tissue, DNA and RNA were co-extracted together. Sequencing was performed on tumor-adjacent normal liver tissue. This receptor was obtained from a man in his forties or fifties with primary liver carcinoma and hepatitis B virus infection.

The CDR3 sequence: CASACGLAIMNTEALF. In DNA, the CDR3 is TGCGCCAGCGCGTGTGGGCTCGCGATCATGAACACTGAAGCTCTCTTT. V is TRBV5-1 and J is TRBJ1-1; D unclear. Germline lookup yields CDR1 SGHRS and CDR2 YFSETQ. The CDR3 covers 16 residues. The whole variable domain, filled in from reference TRBV5-1 and TRBJ1-1, reads KAGVTQTPRYLIKTRGQQVTLSCSPISGHRSVSWYQQTPGQGLQFLFEYFSETQRNKGNFPGRFSGRQFSNSRSEMNVSTLELGDSALYLCASACGLAIMNTEALFGQGTRLTVV.